This is a list of T cell receptor beta chains from one sample in a study of vaccination effects on CD4 cells after COVID-19. Their recognized antigens are unknown. Using immunoSEQ multiplex PCR, the repertoire was profiled, and TCRdb retains in-frame clones only, with some absent. The table records tens of thousands of clones, roughly 72% of them present only once. The sequences come from CD4+ T cells from PBMCs cultured with HCoV-229E spike peptides, collected after COVID-19 vaccination. The receptors shown here come from a human donor who received a COVID-19 vaccine. CDR3s include the opening cysteine and the closing phenylalanine or tryptophan. The order of the fields is clone size, J gene, D gene, V gene, CDR3 DNA, CDR3 protein. D genes are given only for firm matches. Not all rows give a size; the values are once, few, many and, for expanded clones, a class.

clone size: once; J gene: TRBJ1-2; D gene: TRBD1; V gene: TRBV7-2; CDR3 DNA: TGTGCCAGCAGCTTAGACAGGGGGATGTTAGGCTACACCTTC; CDR3 protein: CASSLDRGMLGYTF
clone size: -; J gene: TRBJ1-5; D gene: -; V gene: TRBV7-8; CDR3 DNA: TGTGCCAGCAGCTGGACAGACGATCAGCCCCAGCATTTT; CDR3 protein: CASSWTDDQPQHF
clone size: -; J gene: TRBJ2-6; D gene: -; V gene: TRBV5-1; CDR3 DNA: TGCGCCAGCAGCCCCCTGGAATCTGGGGCCAACGTCCTGACTTTC; CDR3 protein: CASSPLESGANVLTF
clone size: -; J gene: TRBJ2-5; D gene: TRBD2; V gene: TRBV5-8; CDR3 DNA: TGTGCCAGCCCTACCCTAGCGGGGGGACCGTACCAAGAGACCCAGTACTTC; CDR3 protein: CASPTLAGGPYQETQYF
clone size: -; J gene: TRBJ1-2; D gene: -; V gene: TRBV19; CDR3 DNA: TGTGCCAGTAGTAGAAGGGGGAGCGGCTACACCTTC; CDR3 protein: CASSRRGSGYTF
clone size: -; J gene: TRBJ2-1; D gene: TRBD1; V gene: TRBV4-3; CDR3 DNA: TGCGCCAGCAGCCAAAGCAGGGGGCTCTGGGGTGAGCAGTTCTTC; CDR3 protein: CASSQSRGLWGEQFF
clone size: -; J gene: TRBJ2-1; D gene: TRBD1; V gene: TRBV28; CDR3 DNA: TGTGCCAGCGGACAGGGGGGCTCCTACAATGAGCAGTTCTTC; CDR3 protein: CASGQGGSYNEQFF
clone size: once; J gene: TRBJ2-3; D gene: TRBD2; V gene: TRBV9; CDR3 DNA: TGTGCCAGCAGCGTAGTTGGGGGGGACACAGATACGCAGTATTTT; CDR3 protein: CASSVVGGDTDTQYF
clone size: -; J gene: TRBJ2-1; D gene: -; V gene: TRBV5-5; CDR3 DNA: TGTGCCAGCAGCTTGGGGCCGGCTAGCATCTATGAGCAGTTCTTC; CDR3 protein: CASSLGPASIYEQFF
clone size: -; J gene: TRBJ1-1; D gene: -; V gene: TRBV7-3; CDR3 DNA: TGTGCCAGCAGCTTAACGTCAGGGGTTGGCACTGAAGCTTTCTTT; CDR3 protein: CASSLTSGVGTEAFF
clone size: -; J gene: TRBJ2-2; D gene: -; V gene: TRBV5-1; CDR3 DNA: TGCGCCAGCAGCCAACAGGGAAACACCGGGGAGCTGTTTTTT; CDR3 protein: CASSQQGNTGELFF
clone size: -; J gene: TRBJ1-2; D gene: TRBD1; V gene: TRBV5-1; CDR3 DNA: TGCGCCAGCACTGGACAGGGGGCGAGCTATGGCTACACCTTC; CDR3 protein: CASTGQGASYGYTF
clone size: -; J gene: TRBJ2-2; D gene: -; V gene: TRBV9; CDR3 DNA: TGTGCCAGCAGCGTAGTCGTCAACGGACAGCTAACCGGGGAGCTGTTTTTT; CDR3 protein: CASSVVVNGQLTGELFF
clone size: -; J gene: TRBJ2-1; D gene: TRBD1; V gene: TRBV5-1; CDR3 DNA: TGCGCCAGCAGCTTGGGACAGGGGAGAAACAATGAGCAGTTCTTC; CDR3 protein: CASSLGQGRNNEQFF
clone size: -; J gene: TRBJ2-1; D gene: TRBD2; V gene: TRBV5-4; CDR3 DNA: TGTGCCAGCAGCAAAGCCGGGACTAGCGGGTACAATGAGCAGTTCTTC; CDR3 protein: CASSKAGTSGYNEQFF
clone size: -; J gene: TRBJ2-1; D gene: TRBD1; V gene: TRBV27; CDR3 DNA: TGTGCCAGCAGTGGGGGACAGCTCCATTCCTACAATGAGCAGTTCTTC; CDR3 protein: CASSGGQLHSYNEQFF
clone size: -; J gene: TRBJ1-2; D gene: -; V gene: TRBV27; CDR3 DNA: TGTGCCAGCAGTGAGCAGGGGAACTATGGCTACACCTTC; CDR3 protein: CASSEQGNYGYTF
clone size: -; J gene: TRBJ1-5; D gene: -; V gene: TRBV7-2; CDR3 DNA: TGTGCCAGCAGCCACGACGGGAGGGAAGGGAAGGCCAATCAGCCCCAGCATTTT; CDR3 protein: CASSHDGREGKANQPQHF
clone size: -; J gene: TRBJ1-1; D gene: -; V gene: TRBV24-1; CDR3 DNA: TGTGCCACCAGTGATTTTAAGGGTATTGAAGCTTTCTTT; CDR3 protein: CATSDFKGIEAFF
clone size: -; J gene: TRBJ2-1; D gene: -; V gene: TRBV6-5; CDR3 DNA: TGTGCCAGCAGAGGGGACCGTTCGTCCTTCAATGAGCAGTTCTTC; CDR3 protein: CASRGDRSSFNEQFF
clone size: -; J gene: TRBJ2-1; D gene: TRBD2; V gene: TRBV9; CDR3 DNA: TGTGCCAGCAGCGTAGGGACTAGCGGGATTAATGAGCAGTTCTTC; CDR3 protein: CASSVGTSGINEQFF
clone size: -; J gene: TRBJ2-1; D gene: TRBD2; V gene: TRBV9; CDR3 DNA: TGTGCCAGCAGCCTACAACACTCCGGGACTAGCGGGGGCTATGAGCAGTTCTTC; CDR3 protein: CASSLQHSGTSGGYEQFF
clone size: -; J gene: TRBJ1-1; D gene: -; V gene: TRBV4-1; CDR3 DNA: TGCGCCAGCAGCCAGGGCGGCAGAAACACTGAAGCTTTCTTT; CDR3 protein: CASSQGGRNTEAFF
clone size: -; J gene: TRBJ2-5; D gene: -; V gene: TRBV7-2; CDR3 DNA: TGTGCCAGCAGCTTAGCCCATCGAGAGACCCAGTACTTC; CDR3 protein: CASSLAHRETQYF
clone size: -; J gene: TRBJ1-6; D gene: -; V gene: TRBV30; CDR3 DNA: TGTGCCTGGGCACAGTCCTATAATTCACCCCTCCACTTT; CDR3 protein: CAWAQSYNSPLHF
clone size: -; J gene: TRBJ2-5; D gene: -; V gene: TRBV5-1; CDR3 DNA: TGCGCCAGCAGCTTTCTGTCAGGGGTCGAGACCCAGTACTTC; CDR3 protein: CASSFLSGVETQYF
clone size: few; J gene: TRBJ1-5; D gene: -; V gene: TRBV12-3/TRBV12-4; CDR3 DNA: TGTGCCAGCGGAACAGGGAGGCAGCCCCAGCATTTT; CDR3 protein: CASGTGRQPQHF
clone size: -; J gene: TRBJ1-2; D gene: TRBD1; V gene: TRBV2; CDR3 DNA: TGTGCCAGCAGTCCTTCACGGGGACAGAACTATGGCTACACCTTC; CDR3 protein: CASSPSRGQNYGYTF
clone size: -; J gene: TRBJ1-1; D gene: -; V gene: TRBV7-2; CDR3 DNA: TGTGCCAGCATCCTTACAGTAGTAAGCACTGAAGCTTTCTTT; CDR3 protein: CASILTVVSTEAFF
clone size: once; J gene: TRBJ2-5; D gene: -; V gene: TRBV5-4; CDR3 DNA: TGTGCCAGCAGCTTGGCGTCAGGACAAGAGACCCAGTACTTC; CDR3 protein: CASSLASGQETQYF
clone size: few; J gene: TRBJ1-5; D gene: -; V gene: TRBV6-5; CDR3 DNA: TGTGCCAGCTCCGGGGGTCCGCGCAATCAGCCCCAGCATTTT; CDR3 protein: CASSGGPRNQPQHF
clone size: -; J gene: TRBJ1-1; D gene: -; V gene: TRBV5-1; CDR3 DNA: TGCGCCAGCTCAAAAGGACCCGAAGTGGGGGTCACTGAAGCTTTCTTT; CDR3 protein: CASSKGPEVGVTEAFF
clone size: once; J gene: TRBJ2-5; D gene: -; V gene: TRBV12-3/TRBV12-4; CDR3 DNA: TGTGCCAGCAGCCTCTACGAGACCCAGTACTTC; CDR3 protein: CASSLYETQYF
clone size: few; J gene: TRBJ2-2; D gene: -; V gene: TRBV7-9; CDR3 DNA: TGTGCCAGCAGACGAGGACGGGACAACACCGGGGAGCTGTTTTTT; CDR3 protein: CASRRGRDNTGELFF
clone size: -; J gene: TRBJ1-1; D gene: TRBD1; V gene: TRBV19; CDR3 DNA: TGTGCCACCCGGCCCGGGACAGGGGGCGGAAACACTGAAGCTTTCTTT; CDR3 protein: CATRPGTGGGNTEAFF
clone size: -; J gene: TRBJ1-5; D gene: -; V gene: TRBV6-2/TRBV6-3; CDR3 DNA: TGTGCCAGCAGTTACTCGAGAACCCCAGGGCCCAGCAATCAGCCCCAGCATTTT; CDR3 protein: CASSYSRTPGPSNQPQHF
clone size: -; J gene: TRBJ2-5; D gene: TRBD2; V gene: TRBV9; CDR3 DNA: TGTGCCAGCAGCGTAAATAGCGGGGGACAAGAGACCCAGTACTTC; CDR3 protein: CASSVNSGGQETQYF
clone size: few; J gene: TRBJ1-2; D gene: TRBD1; V gene: TRBV15; CDR3 DNA: TGTGCCACCAGCAGGGACAGGGGTTACGGCTACACCTTC; CDR3 protein: CATSRDRGYGYTF
clone size: -; J gene: TRBJ1-5; D gene: TRBD1; V gene: TRBV19; CDR3 DNA: TGTGCCAGTAACGACAGGGAGAGAAAGCCCCAGCATTTT; CDR3 protein: CASNDRERKPQHF
clone size: -; J gene: TRBJ2-5; D gene: -; V gene: TRBV29-1; CDR3 DNA: TGCAGCGTAACCCCCCAGGGAGGCCAAGAGACCCAGTACTTC; CDR3 protein: CSVTPQGGQETQYF
clone size: -; J gene: TRBJ2-6; D gene: TRBD2; V gene: TRBV12-5; CDR3 DNA: TGTGCTAGTGGTCGGCCGGGACTAGGAAGCTCTGGGGCCAACGTCCTGACTTTC; CDR3 protein: CASGRPGLGSSGANVLTF
clone size: -; J gene: TRBJ2-3; D gene: -; V gene: TRBV5-6; CDR3 DNA: TGTGCCAGCAGTCGACGGGGGTGGGGCACAGATACGCAGTATTTT; CDR3 protein: CASSRRGWGTDTQYF
clone size: once; J gene: TRBJ2-3; D gene: TRBD2; V gene: TRBV9; CDR3 DNA: TGTGCCAGCAGCCAAGGACTAGTTAGGACAGATACGCAGTATTTT; CDR3 protein: CASSQGLVRTDTQYF
clone size: few; J gene: TRBJ1-5; D gene: TRBD1; V gene: TRBV30; CDR3 DNA: TGTGCCTGGAGTGTAAGGGGGCTAGACAATCAGCCCCAGCATTTT; CDR3 protein: CAWSVRGLDNQPQHF
clone size: -; J gene: TRBJ2-6; D gene: -; V gene: TRBV6-5; CDR3 DNA: TGTGCCAGCAGGGATTTCTCTGGGGCCAACGTCCTGACTTTC; CDR3 protein: CASRDFSGANVLTF
clone size: -; J gene: TRBJ1-3; D gene: -; V gene: TRBV4-1; CDR3 DNA: TGCGCCAGCAGCCAAATGGACATGGGGTTCTCTGGAAACACCATATATTTT; CDR3 protein: CASSQMDMGFSGNTIYF
clone size: -; J gene: TRBJ2-2; D gene: -; V gene: TRBV19; CDR3 DNA: TGTGCCAGTAGTCCAGCATCGAACACCGGGGAGCTGTTTTTT; CDR3 protein: CASSPASNTGELFF
clone size: -; J gene: TRBJ1-1; D gene: TRBD1; V gene: TRBV18; CDR3 DNA: TGTGCCAGCTCACTTAACAGGGGTCTGGTGAACACTGAAGCTTTCTTT; CDR3 protein: CASSLNRGLVNTEAFF
clone size: -; J gene: TRBJ1-3; D gene: TRBD1; V gene: TRBV28; CDR3 DNA: TGTGCCAGCAGCCCCGACAGGGGAGAAGGAAACACCATATATTTT; CDR3 protein: CASSPDRGEGNTIYF
clone size: -; J gene: TRBJ2-4; D gene: TRBD2; V gene: TRBV9; CDR3 DNA: TGTGCCAGCAGCGTAGAGGGCAGTCAGTTGGGACTAAAGAAAAACATTCAGTACTTC; CDR3 protein: CASSVEGSQLGLKKNIQYF